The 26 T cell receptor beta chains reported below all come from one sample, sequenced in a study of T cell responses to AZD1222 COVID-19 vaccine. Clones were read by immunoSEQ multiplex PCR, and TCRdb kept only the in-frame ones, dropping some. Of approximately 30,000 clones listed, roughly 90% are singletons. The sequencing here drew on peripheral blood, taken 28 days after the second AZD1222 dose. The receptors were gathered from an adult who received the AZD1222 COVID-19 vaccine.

The CDR3 is CASSRTGSQPQHF. The CDR3 DNA follows: TGTGCCAGTAGTAGGACAGGAAGCCAGCCCCAGCATTTT. The genes are TRBV19 and TRBJ1-5; 7 bases line up with TRBD1. Germline assignment: CDR1 LNHDA and CDR2 SQIVND (reference sequence). Trimming removed 4 bases from V and 7 bases from J; junction bases left unmatched: 4. This CDR3 contains 13 residues.

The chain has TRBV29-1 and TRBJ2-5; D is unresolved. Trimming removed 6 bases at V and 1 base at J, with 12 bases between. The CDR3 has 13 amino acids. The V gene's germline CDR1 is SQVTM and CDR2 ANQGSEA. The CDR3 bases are TGCAGCGTCAATGGGCAGATCCAAGAGACCCAGTACTTC. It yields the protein CSVNGQIQETQYF.

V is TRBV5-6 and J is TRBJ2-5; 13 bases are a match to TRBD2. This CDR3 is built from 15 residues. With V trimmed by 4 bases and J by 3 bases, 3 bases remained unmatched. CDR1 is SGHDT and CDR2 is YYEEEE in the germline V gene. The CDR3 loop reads CASSLGLAGEETQYF. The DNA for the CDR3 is TGTGCCAGCAGCCTCGGACTAGCGGGAGAAGAGACCCAGTACTTC.

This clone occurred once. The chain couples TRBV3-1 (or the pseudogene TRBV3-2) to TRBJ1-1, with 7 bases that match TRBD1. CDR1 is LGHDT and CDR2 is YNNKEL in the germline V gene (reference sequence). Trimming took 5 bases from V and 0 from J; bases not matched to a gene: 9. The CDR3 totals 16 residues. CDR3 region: CASSNRQGTLNTEAFF. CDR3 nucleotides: TGTGCCAGCAGCAATCGACAGGGAACCTTGAACACTGAAGCTTTCTTT.

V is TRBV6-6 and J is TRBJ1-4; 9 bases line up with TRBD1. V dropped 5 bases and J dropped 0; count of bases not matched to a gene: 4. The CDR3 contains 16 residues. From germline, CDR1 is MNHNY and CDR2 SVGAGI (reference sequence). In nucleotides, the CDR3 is TGTGCCAGCAGTCTACAGGGGGCGGCAACTAATGAAAAACTGTTTTTT. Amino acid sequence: CASSLQGAATNEKLFF.

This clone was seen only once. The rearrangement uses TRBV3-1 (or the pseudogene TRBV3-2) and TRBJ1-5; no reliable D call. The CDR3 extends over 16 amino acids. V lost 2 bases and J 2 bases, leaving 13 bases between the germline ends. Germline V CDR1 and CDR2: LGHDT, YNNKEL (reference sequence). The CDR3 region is CASSQSVWGGNQPQHF. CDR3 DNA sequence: TGTGCCAGCAGCCAATCCGTTTGGGGAGGCAATCAGCCCCAGCATTTT.

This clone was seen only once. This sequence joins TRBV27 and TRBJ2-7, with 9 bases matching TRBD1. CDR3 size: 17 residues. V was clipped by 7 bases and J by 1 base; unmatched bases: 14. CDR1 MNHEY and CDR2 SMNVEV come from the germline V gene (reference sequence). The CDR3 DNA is TGTGCCAGCACTCCTGCTCCCGGGACAGGGAAATCCTACGAGCAGTACTTC. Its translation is CASTPAPGTGKSYEQYF.

CDR3 bases: TGTGCCAGCAGGGGGACAGGCGGTACGAACACTGAAGCTTTCTTT. Amino acids: CASRGTGGTNTEAFF. J is TRBJ1-1 and V is TRBV7-3, with 8 positions matching TRBD1. The V segment lost 6 bases and the J segment 1 base; nucleotides outside the gene matches: 7. Looked up from germline, CDR1 is SGHTA and CDR2 is FQGTGA. The CDR3 length is 15 residues.

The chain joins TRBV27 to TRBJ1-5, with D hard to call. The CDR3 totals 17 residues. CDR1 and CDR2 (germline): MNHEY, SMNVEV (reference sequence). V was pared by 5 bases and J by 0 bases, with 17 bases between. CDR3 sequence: CASSPDRTSYSNQPQHF. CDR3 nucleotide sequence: TGTGCCAGCAGTCCCGATCGAACCAGTTATAGCAATCAGCCCCAGCATTTT.

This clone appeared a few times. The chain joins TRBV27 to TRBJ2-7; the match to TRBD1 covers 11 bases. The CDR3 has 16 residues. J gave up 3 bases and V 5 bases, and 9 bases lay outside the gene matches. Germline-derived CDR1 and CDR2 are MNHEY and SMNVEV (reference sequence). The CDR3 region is CASSPSPGTGGYEQYF. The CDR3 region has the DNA TGTGCCAGCAGTCCCTCCCCCGGGACAGGGGGCTACGAGCAGTACTTC.

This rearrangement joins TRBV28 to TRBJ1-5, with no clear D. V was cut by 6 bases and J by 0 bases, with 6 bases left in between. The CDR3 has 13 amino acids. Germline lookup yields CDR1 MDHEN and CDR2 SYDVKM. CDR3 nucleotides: TGTGCCAGCAGCCGTTATAGCAATCAGCCCCAGCATTTT. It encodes CASSRYSNQPQHF.

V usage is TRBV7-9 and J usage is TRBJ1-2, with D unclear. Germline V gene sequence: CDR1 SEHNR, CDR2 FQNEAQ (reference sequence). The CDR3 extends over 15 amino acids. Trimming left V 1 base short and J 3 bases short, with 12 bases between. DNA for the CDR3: TGTGCCAGCAGCTTAGGAGCCCCTCGGGACTATGGCTACACCTTC. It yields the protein CASSLGAPRDYGYTF.

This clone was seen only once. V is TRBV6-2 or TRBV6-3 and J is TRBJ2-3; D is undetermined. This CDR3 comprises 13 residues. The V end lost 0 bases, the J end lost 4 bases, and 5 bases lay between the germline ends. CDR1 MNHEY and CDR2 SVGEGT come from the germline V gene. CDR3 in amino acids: CASSYSRADTQYF. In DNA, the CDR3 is TGTGCCAGCAGTTACTCTCGCGCAGATACGCAGTATTTT.

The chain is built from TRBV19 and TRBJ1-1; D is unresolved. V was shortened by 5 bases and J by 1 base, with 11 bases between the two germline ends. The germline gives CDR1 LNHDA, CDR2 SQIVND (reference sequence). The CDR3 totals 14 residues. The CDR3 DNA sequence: TGTGCCAGTAGTGAGGGTTCGGCGAACACTGAAGCTTTCTTT. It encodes CASSEGSANTEAFF.

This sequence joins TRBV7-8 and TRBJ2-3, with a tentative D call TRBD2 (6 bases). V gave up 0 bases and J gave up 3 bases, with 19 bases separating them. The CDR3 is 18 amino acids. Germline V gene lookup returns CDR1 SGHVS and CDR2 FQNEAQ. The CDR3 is CASSLARSGLSPTDTQYF. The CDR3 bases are TGTGCCAGCAGCTTAGCTCGGTCAGGACTAAGCCCAACAGATACGCAGTATTTT.

CDR3 region: CAWSVMQPQVDGYTF. CDR3 bases: TGTGCCTGGAGTGTGATGCAGCCTCAGGTCGACGGCTACACCTTC. This rearrangement joins TRBV30 to TRBJ1-2, with no clear D. This CDR3 has 15 amino acids. Per the germline V gene, CDR1 is GTSNPN and CDR2 is SVGIG (reference sequence). Trimming removed 0 bases at V and 8 bases at J, with 19 bases between.

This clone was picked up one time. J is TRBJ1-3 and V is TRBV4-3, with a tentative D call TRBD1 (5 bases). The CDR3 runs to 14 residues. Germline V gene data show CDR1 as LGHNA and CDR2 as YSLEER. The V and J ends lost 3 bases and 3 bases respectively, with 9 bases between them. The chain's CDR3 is CASSHQGDGNTIYF. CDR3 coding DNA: TGCGCCAGCAGCCATCAGGGAGATGGAAACACCATATATTTT.

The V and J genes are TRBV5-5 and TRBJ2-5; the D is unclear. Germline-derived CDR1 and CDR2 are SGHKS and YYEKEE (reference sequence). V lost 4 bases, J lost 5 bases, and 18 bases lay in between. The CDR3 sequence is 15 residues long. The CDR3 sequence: CASSHTSVGWETQYF. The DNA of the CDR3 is TGTGCCAGCAGCCACACGAGCGTGGGCTGGGAGACCCAGTACTTC. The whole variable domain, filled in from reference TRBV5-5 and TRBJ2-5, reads DAGVTQSPTHLIKTRGQQVTLRCSPISGHKSVSWYQQVLGQGPQFIFQYYEKEERGRGNFPDRFSARQFPNYSSELNVNALLLGDSALYLCASSHTSVGWETQYFGPGTRLLVL.

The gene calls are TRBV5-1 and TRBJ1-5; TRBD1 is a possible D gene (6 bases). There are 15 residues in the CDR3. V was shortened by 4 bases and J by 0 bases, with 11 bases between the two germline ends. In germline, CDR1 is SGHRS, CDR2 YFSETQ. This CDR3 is CASSAGTLSNQPQHF. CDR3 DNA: TGCGCCAGCAGCGCCGGGACACTTAGCAATCAGCCCCAGCATTTT.

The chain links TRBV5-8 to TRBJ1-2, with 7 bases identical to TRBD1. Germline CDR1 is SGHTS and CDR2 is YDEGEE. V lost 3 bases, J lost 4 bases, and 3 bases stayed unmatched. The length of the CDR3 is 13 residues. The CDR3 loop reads CASSSRQGYGYTF. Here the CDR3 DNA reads TGTGCCAGCAGCTCAAGACAGGGCTATGGCTACACCTTC. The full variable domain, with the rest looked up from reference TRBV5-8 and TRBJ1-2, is EAGVTQSPTHLIKTRGQQATLRCSPISGHTSVYWYQQALGLGLQFLLWYDEGEERNRGNFPPRFSGRQFPNYSSELNVNALELEDSALYLCASSSRQGYGYTFGSGTRLTVV.

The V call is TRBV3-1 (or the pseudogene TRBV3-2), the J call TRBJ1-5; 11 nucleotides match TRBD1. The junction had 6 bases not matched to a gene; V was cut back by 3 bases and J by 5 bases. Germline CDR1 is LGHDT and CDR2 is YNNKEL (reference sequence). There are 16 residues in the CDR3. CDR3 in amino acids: CASSQGGTGGYQPQHF. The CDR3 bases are TGTGCCAGCAGCCAGGGTGGGACAGGGGGTTATCAGCCCCAGCATTTT.

CDR3 amino acids: CASSLEGASYEQYF. The CDR3 DNA follows: TGTGCCAGCAGCCTCGAGGGAGCCTCCTACGAGCAGTACTTC. The chain couples TRBV9 to TRBJ2-7, with D perhaps matching TRBD2 (5 bases). V lost 4 bases and J lost 0, with 11 bases in between. Per germline, CDR1 SGDLS and CDR2 YYNGEE. CDR3 length equals 14 residues.

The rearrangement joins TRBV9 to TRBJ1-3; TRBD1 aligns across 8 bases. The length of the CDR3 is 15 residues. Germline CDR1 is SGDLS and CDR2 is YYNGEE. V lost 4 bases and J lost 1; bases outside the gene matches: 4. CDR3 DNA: TGTGCCAGCAGCACGACAGGGGCATCTGGAAACACCATATATTTT. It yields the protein CASSTTGASGNTIYF.

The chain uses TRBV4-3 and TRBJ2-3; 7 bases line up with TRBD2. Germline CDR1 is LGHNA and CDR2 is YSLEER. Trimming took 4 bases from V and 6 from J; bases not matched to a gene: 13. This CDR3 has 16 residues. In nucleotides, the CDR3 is TGCGCCAGCAGCCTCTTACGCGGGAGTGAGGGTGATACGCAGTATTTT. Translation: CASSLLRGSEGDTQYF.

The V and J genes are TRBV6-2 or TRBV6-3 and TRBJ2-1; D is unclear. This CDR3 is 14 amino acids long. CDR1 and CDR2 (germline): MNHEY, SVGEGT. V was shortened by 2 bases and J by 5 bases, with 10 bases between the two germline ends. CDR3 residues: CASSYRGWDNEQFF. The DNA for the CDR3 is TGTGCCAGCAGTTACCGCGGTTGGGACAATGAGCAGTTCTTC.

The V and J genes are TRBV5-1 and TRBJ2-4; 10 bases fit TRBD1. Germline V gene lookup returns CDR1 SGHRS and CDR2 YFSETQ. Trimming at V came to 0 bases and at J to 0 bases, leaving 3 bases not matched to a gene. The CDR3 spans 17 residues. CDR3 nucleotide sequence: TGCGCCAGCAGCTTGGCGACAGGGGGCTTAGCCAAAAACATTCAGTACTTC. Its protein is CASSLATGGLAKNIQYF.